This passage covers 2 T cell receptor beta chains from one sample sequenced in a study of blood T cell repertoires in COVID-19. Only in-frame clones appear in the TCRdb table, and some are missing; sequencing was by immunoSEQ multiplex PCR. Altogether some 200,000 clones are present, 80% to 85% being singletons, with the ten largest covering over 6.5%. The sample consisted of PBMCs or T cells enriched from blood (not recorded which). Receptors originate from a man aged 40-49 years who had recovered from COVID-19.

CDR3 DNA sequence: TGTGCCAGCAGCTTGTTTGGGGGCATCGGTGCTTTCTTT. As protein: CASSLFGGIGAFF. V gene TRBV5-6 combines with J gene TRBJ1-1; possible D gene TRBD1, 6 bases. V dropped 1 base and J dropped 11 bases, with 15 bases sitting between them. Germline CDR1 and CDR2: SGHDT and YYEEEE. The CDR3 has 13 residues.

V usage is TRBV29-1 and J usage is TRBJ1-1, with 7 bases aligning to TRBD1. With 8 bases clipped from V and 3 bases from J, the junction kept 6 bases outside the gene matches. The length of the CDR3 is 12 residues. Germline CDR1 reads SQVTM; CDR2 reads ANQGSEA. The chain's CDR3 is CSINQGDTEAFF. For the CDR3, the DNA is TGCAGCATAAATCAGGGGGACACTGAAGCTTTCTTT.